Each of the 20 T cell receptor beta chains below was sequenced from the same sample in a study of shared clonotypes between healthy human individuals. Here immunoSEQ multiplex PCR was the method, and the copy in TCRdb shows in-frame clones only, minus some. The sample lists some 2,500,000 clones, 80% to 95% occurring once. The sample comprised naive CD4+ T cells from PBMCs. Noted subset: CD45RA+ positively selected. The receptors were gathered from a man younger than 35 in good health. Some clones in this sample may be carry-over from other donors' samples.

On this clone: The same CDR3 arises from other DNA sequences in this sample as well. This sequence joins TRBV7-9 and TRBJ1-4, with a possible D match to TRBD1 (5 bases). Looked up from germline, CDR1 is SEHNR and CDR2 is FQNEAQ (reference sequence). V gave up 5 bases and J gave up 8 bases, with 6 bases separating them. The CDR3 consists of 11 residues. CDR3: CASSGGEKLFF. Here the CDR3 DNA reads TGTGCCAGCAGCGGGGGGGAAAAACTGTTTTTT.

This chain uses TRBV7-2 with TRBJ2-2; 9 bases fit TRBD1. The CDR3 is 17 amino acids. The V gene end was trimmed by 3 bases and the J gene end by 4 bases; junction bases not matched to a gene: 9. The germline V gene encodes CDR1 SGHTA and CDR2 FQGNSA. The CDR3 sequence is CASSFSRDRVFTGELFF. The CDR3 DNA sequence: TGTGCCAGCAGCTTTAGCCGGGACAGGGTTTTCACCGGGGAGCTGTTTTTT.

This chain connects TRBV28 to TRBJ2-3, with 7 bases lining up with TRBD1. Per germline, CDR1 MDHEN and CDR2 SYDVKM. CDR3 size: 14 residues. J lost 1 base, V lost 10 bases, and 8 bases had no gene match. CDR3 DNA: TGTGCCACCGCTCCCGGGACAGGCACAGATACGCAGTATTTT. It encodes CATAPGTGTDTQYF.

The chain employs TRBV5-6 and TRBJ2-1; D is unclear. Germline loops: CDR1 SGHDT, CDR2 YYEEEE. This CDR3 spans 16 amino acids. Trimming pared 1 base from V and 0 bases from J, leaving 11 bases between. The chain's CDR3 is CASSLFAQSSYNEQFF. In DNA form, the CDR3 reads TGTGCCAGCAGCTTGTTTGCACAGAGCTCCTACAATGAGCAGTTCTTC. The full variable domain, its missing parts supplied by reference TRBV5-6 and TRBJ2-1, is DAGVTQSPTHLIKTRGQQVTLRCSPKSGHDTVSWYQQALGQGPQFIFQYYEEEERQRGNFPDRFSGHQFPNYSSELNVNALLLGDSALYLCASSLFAQSSYNEQFFGPGTRLTVL.

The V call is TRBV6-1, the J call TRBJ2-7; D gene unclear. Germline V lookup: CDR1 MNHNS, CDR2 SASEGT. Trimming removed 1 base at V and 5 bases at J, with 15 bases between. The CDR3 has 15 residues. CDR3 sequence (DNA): TGTGCCAGCAGTGAAGTCCCGTACTCCACTAACGAGCAGTACTTC. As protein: CASSEVPYSTNEQYF.

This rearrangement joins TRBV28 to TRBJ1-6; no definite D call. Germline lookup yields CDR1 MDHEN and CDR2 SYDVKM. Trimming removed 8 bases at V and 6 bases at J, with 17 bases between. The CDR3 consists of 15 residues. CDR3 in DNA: TGTGCCAGCGGGTTTCGGACGGAGCGTAATTCACCCCTCCACTTT. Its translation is CASGFRTERNSPLHF.

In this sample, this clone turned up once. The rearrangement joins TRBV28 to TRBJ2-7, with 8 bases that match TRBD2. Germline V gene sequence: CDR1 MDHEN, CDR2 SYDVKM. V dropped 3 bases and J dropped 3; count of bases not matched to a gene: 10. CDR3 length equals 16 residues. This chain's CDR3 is CASSFRLSGSSYEQYF. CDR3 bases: TGTGCCAGCAGTTTTCGGTTGAGCGGGAGTAGCTACGAGCAGTACTTC.

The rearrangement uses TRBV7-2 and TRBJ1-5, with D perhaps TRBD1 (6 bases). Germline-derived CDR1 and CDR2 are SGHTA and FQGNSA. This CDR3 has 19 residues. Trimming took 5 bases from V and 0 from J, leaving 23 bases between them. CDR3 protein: CASSQDRRLVGNSNQPQHF. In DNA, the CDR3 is TGTGCCAGCAGCCAGGACAGACGACTCGTCGGTAATAGCAATCAGCCCCAGCATTTT.

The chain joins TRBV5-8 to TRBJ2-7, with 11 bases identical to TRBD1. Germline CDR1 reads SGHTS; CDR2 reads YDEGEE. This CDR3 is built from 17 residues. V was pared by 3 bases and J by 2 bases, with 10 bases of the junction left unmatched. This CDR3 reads CASSSQPGQGGTYEQYF. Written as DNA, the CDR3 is TGTGCCAGCAGCTCTCAACCGGGACAGGGGGGGACCTACGAGCAGTACTTC.

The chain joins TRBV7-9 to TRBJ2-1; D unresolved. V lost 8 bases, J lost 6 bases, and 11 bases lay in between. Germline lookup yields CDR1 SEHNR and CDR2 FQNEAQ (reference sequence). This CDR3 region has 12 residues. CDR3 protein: CASQLLFNEQFF. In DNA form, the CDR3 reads TGTGCCAGCCAACTACTATTCAATGAGCAGTTCTTC.

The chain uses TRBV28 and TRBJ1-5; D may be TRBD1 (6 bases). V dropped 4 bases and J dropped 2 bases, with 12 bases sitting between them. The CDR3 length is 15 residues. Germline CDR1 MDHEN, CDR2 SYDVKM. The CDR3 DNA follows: TGTGCCAGCAGTTCAGGGGCAGAGGGCAATCAGCCCCAGCATTTT. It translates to CASSSGAEGNQPQHF.

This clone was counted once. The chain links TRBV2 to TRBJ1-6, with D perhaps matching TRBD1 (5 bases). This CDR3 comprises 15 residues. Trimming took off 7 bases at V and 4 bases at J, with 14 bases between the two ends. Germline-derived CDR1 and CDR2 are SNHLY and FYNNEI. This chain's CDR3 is CASTLTGDYNSPLHF. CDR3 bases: TGTGCCAGCACCCTGACGGGGGATTATAATTCACCCCTCCACTTT.

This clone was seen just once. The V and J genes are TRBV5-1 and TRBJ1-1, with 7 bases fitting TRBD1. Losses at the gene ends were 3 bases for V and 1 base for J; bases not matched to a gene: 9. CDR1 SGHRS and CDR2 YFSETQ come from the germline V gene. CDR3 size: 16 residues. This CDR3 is CASSSLPGTANTEAFF. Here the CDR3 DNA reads TGCGCCAGCAGCTCGTTACCCGGGACAGCGAACACTGAAGCTTTCTTT. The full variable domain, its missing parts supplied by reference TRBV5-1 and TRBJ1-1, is KAGVTQTPRYLIKTRGQQVTLSCSPISGHRSVSWYQQTPGQGLQFLFEYFSETQRNKGNFPGRFSGRQFSNSRSEMNVSTLELGDSALYLCASSSLPGTANTEAFFGQGTRLTVV.

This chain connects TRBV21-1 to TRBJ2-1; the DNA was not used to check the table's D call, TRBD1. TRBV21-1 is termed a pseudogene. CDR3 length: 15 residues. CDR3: CASSKGGQPYNEQFF. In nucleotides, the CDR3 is TGTGCCAGCAGCAAAGGGGGACAGCCTTACAATGAGCAGTTCTTC.

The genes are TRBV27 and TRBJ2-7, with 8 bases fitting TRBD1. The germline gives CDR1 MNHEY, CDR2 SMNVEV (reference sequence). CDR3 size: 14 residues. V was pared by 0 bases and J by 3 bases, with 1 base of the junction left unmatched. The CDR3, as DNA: TGTGCCAGCAGTTTATCAGACAGGGGCTACGAGCAGTACTTC. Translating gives CASSLSDRGYEQYF.

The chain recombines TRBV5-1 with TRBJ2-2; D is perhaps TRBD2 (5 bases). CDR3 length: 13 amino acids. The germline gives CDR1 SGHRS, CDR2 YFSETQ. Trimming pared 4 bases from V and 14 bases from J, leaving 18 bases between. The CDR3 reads CASSPPSRGDLFF. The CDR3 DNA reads TGCGCCAGCAGCCCGCCCTCCCGGGGAGACCTGTTTTTT.

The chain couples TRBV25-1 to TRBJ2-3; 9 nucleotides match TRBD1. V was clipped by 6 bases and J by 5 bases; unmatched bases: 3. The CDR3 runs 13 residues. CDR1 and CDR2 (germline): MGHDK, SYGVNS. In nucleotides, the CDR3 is TGTGCCAGCAGACAGGGGGCCCTAGATACGCAGTATTTT. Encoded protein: CASRQGALDTQYF. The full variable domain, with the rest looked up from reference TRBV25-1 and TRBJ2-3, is EADIYQTPRYLVIGTGKKITLECSQTMGHDKMYWYQQDPGMELHLIHYSYGVNSTEKGDLSSESTVSRIRTEHFPLTLESARPSHTSQYLCASRQGALDTQYFGPGTRLTVL.

The CDR3 here is CASSLAGGPNYGYTF. In DNA, the CDR3 is TGCGCCAGCAGCTTGGCGGGGGGCCCTAACTATGGCTACACCTTC. This chain connects TRBV5-1 to TRBJ1-2, with a tentative D call TRBD1 (6 bases). V was cut by 0 bases and J by 0 bases, with 9 bases left in between. This CDR3 contains 15 residues. Looked up from germline, CDR1 is SGHRS and CDR2 is YFSETQ.

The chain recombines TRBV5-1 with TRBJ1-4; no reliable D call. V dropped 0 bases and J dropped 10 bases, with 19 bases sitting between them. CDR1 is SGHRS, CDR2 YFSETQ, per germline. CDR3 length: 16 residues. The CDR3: CASSLEAGTSVGKLFF. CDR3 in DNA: TGCGCCAGCAGCTTGGAGGCGGGCACCTCCGTGGGAAAACTGTTTTTT. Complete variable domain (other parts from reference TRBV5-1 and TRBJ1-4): KAGVTQTPRYLIKTRGQQVTLSCSPISGHRSVSWYQQTPGQGLQFLFEYFSETQRNKGNFPGRFSGRQFSNSRSEMNVSTLELGDSALYLCASSLEAGTSVGKLFFGSGTQLSVL.

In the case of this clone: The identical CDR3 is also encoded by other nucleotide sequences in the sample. CDR3 sequence (DNA): TGTGCCAGCAGCTTGGGCGGCTACTATGGCTACACCTTC. Translation gives CASSLGGYYGYTF. J is TRBJ1-2 and V is TRBV7-2; D call uncertain. V was cut by 3 bases and J by 3 bases, with 8 bases left in between. The CDR3 is 13 amino acids. Per the germline V gene, CDR1 is SGHTA and CDR2 is FQGNSA.